The 13 T cell receptor beta chains in this list originate from one sample, sequenced in a study of CD8 T cells in ankylosing spondylitis. TCRdb reanalysed the 5' RACE reads using MiXCR and keeps one entry per CDR3 protein. The sample records about 280,000 distinct CDR3 sequences, 20% being singletons. Material for sequencing was blood, either unsorted or a sorted T cell fraction (not recorded which). Every receptor here comes from a male donor with ankylosing spondylitis or in good health (not recorded which).

J is TRBJ2-7 and V is TRBV5-1; D is possibly TRBD1 or TRBD2 (7 bases each). The CDR3 sequence is 14 residues long. Germline CDR1 and CDR2: SGHRS and YFSETQ. V lost 4 bases, J lost 2 bases, and 13 bases lay in between. The CDR3 DNA reads TGCGCCAGCAGCGGGGGGGACAGCCCCTACGAGCAGTACGTC. It encodes CASSGGDSPYEQYV.

J is TRBJ1-2 and V is TRBV20-1; maybe TRBD1 (5 bases). CDR1 is DFQATT and CDR2 is SNEGSKA in the germline V gene (reference sequence). Trimming pared 5 bases from V and 2 bases from J, leaving 12 bases between. The CDR3 runs 13 residues. The DNA for the CDR3 is TGCAGTGCTCGCCGGGACTTGAACTATGGCTACACCTTC. Residues: CSARRDLNYGYTF.

The chain carries TRBV19 and TRBJ1-4; TRBD1 is a possible D gene (6 bases). This CDR3 has 15 residues. Trimming took 6 bases from V and 12 from J, leaving 23 bases between them. CDR1 LNHDA and CDR2 SQIVND come from the germline V gene (reference sequence). The CDR3 here is CASRPRQADLGELFF. As DNA, the CDR3 is TGTGCCAGTAGACCGCGACAGGCCGACCTTGGGGAACTGTTTTTT.

This clonotype was observed a handful of times. This may be a read error: a much more frequent sequence differs by one nucleotide. V gene TRBV7-7 combines with J gene TRBJ2-3, with 11 bases aligning to TRBD2. From germline, CDR1 is SSHAT and CDR2 FNYEAQ (reference sequence). This CDR3 spans 14 amino acids. CDR3 nucleotides: TGTGTCAGCAGCCCAACTAGCGGGGGTAATACGCAGTATTTT. It is translated as CVSSPTSGGNTQYF.

V usage is TRBV7-9 and J usage is TRBJ1-1, with 7 bases aligning to TRBD1. Trimming cost V 7 bases and J 2 bases; bases outside gene matches: 10. In germline, CDR1 is SEHNR, CDR2 FQNEAQ (reference sequence). The CDR3 runs 15 residues. Here the CDR3 reads CASKDPGTDNTEAFF. Here the CDR3 DNA reads TGTGCCAGCAAGGATCCCGGGACAGACAACACTGAAGCTTTCTTT.

This sequence joins TRBV29-1 and TRBJ2-5; possible D gene TRBD1, 6 bases. The CDR3 sequence is 14 residues long. Germline V CDR1 and CDR2: SQVTM, ANQGSEA. Trimming shortened V by 1 base and J by 5 bases, and 14 bases separated the two germline ends. The CDR3 DNA is TGCAGCGTTGAAGTTACAGGGATTTATGAGACCCAGTACTTC. It codes for CSVEVTGIYETQYF.

This clonotype was counted between two and nine times. This chain uses TRBV24-1 with TRBJ2-7, with D unresolved. This CDR3 is 13 amino acids long. Trimming pared 5 bases from V and 1 base from J, leaving 8 bases between. Per the germline V gene, CDR1 is KGHDR and CDR2 is SFDVKD. The CDR3 loop reads CATSAPSSYEQYV. CDR3 sequence (DNA): TGTGCCACCAGTGCGCCGAGTTCCTACGAGCAGTACGTC.

Only a few counts were recorded for this clonotype. The chain couples TRBV20-1 to TRBJ2-1; 9 positions agree with TRBD1. Losses at the gene ends were 7 bases for V and 12 bases for J; bases not matched to a gene: 13. This CDR3 contains 13 residues. The germline gives CDR1 DFQATT, CDR2 SNEGSKA (reference sequence). The CDR3 nucleotides read TGCAGTGGGGCAGGGACAGGGCCCGAAGGGCAGTTCTTC. It encodes CSGAGTGPEGQFF.

This clonotype has more than one count but fewer than ten. The chain carries TRBV10-3 and TRBJ2-5; 7 nucleotides match TRBD2. Germline-derived CDR1 and CDR2 are ENHRY and SYGVKD. V gave up 6 bases and J gave up 2 bases; unmatched junction bases: 3. The CDR3 has 13 amino acids. The CDR3 bases are TGTGCCATCAGCCTAGCGGAACAAGAGACCCAGTACTTC. Translated, it gives CAISLAEQETQYF.

This clonotype was counted a few times. The V call is TRBV5-1, the J call TRBJ2-7; D might be TRBD1 (6 bases). Germline-derived CDR1 and CDR2 are SGHRS and YFSETQ. Trimming took 4 bases from V and 1 from J, leaving 15 bases between them. This CDR3 has 15 amino acids. The CDR3 coding sequence is TGCGCCAGCAGCAAGGACAGTCTCCGATCCTACGAGCAGTACGTC. It codes for CASSKDSLRSYEQYV.

The table lists this clonotype with a few counts. V is TRBV5-6 and J is TRBJ1-4; D gene uncertain. The germline V gene encodes CDR1 SGHDT and CDR2 YYEEEE. The CDR3 totals 12 residues. V lost 4 bases to trimming and J lost 8 bases, with 9 bases between them. CDR3 in DNA: TGTGCCAGCAGCACCTCGCAGGAAAAACTGTTTTTT. It specifies CASSTSQEKLFF.

This clonotype showed up just a few times. This chain joins TRBV4-2 and TRBJ1-4; the D gene is possibly TRBD1 (6 bases). CDR3 length: 16 residues. Germline V gene sequence: CDR1 LGHNA, CDR2 YNFKEQ. Deletions cut 0 bases from V and 7 bases from J, with 15 bases between. CDR3 residues: CASSQDGGLAGEKLFF. The CDR3 DNA sequence: TGTGCCAGCAGCCAAGATGGGGGGCTTGCTGGTGAAAAACTGTTTTTT.

This clonotype was seen repeatedly, ten times or more. This chain uses TRBV20-1 with TRBJ2-5; tentative D call: TRBD1 (6 bases). The germline gives CDR1 DFQATT, CDR2 SNEGSKA (reference sequence). The CDR3 has 15 amino acids. V was shortened by 0 bases and J by 1 base, with 12 bases between the two germline ends. This chain's CDR3 is CSARDGQTIQETQYF. The CDR3, as DNA: TGCAGTGCTAGAGATGGACAGACCATCCAAGAGACCCAGTACTTC.